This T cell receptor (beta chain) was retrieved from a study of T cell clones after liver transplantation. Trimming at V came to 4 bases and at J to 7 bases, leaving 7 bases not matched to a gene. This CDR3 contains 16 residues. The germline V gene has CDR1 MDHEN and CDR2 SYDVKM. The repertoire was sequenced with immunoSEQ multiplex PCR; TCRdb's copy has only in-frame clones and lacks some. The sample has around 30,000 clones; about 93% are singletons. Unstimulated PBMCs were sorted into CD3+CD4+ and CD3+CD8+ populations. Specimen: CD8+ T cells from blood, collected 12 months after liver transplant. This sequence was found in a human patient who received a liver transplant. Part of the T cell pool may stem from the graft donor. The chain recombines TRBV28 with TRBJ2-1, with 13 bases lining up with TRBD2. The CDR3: CASSSGTSGMVNEQFF. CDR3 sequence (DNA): TGTGCCAGCAGTTCCGGGACTAGCGGGATGGTGAATGAGCAGTTCTTC.